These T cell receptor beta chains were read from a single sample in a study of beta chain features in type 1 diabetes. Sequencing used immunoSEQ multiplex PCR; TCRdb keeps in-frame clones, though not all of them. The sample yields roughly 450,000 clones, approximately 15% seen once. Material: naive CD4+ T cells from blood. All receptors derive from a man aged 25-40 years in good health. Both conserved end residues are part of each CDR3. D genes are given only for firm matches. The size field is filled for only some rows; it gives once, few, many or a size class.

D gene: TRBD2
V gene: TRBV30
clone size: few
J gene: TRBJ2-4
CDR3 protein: CAWSLAGDIQYF
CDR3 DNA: TGTGCCTGGAGTCTGGCGGGAGACATTCAGTACTTC

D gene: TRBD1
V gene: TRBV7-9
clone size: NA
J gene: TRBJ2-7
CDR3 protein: CASSLARTGAYEQYF
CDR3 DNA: TGTGCCAGCAGCTTAGCCCGGACAGGGGCCTACGAGCAGTACTTC

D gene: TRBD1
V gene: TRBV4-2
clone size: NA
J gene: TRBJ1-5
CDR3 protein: CASSQEGGQGYQPQHF
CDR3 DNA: TGTGCCAGCAGCCAAGAAGGTGGACAGGGGTATCAGCCCCAGCATTTT

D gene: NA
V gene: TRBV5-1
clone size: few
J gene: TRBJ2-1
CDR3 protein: CASSPTAGAYNEQFF
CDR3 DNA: TGCGCCAGCAGCCCCACCGCGGGCGCCTACAATGAGCAGTTCTTC

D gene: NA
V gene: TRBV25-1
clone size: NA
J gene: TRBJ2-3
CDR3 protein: CASSVTGTDTQYF
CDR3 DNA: TGTGCCAGCAGTGTCACAGGGACAGATACGCAGTATTTT

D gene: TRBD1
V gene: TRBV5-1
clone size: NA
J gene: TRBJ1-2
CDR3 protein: CASSSGQGTNYGYTF
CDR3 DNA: TGCGCCAGCAGCTCCGGACAGGGGACTAACTATGGCTACACCTTC

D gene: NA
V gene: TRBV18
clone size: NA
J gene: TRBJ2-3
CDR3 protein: CASSQATSTDTQYF
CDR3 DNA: TGTGCCAGCTCACAAGCGACTAGCACAGATACGCAGTATTTT

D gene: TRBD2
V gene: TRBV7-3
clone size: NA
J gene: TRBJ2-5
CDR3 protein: CASSDSGKETQYF
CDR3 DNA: TGTGCCAGCAGCGATAGCGGGAAGGAGACCCAGTACTTC

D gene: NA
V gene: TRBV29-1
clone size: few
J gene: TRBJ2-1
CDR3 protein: CSVGSDNEQFF
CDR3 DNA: TGCAGCGTTGGTTCAGACAATGAGCAGTTCTTC

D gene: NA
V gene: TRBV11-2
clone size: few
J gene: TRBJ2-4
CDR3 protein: CASSLLEGAKNIQYF
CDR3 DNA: TGTGCCAGCAGCCTACTGGAGGGGGCCAAAAACATTCAGTACTTC

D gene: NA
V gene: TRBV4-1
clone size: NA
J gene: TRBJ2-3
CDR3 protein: CASSQERSDTQYF
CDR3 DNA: TGCGCCAGCAGCCAAGAACGGTCAGATACGCAGTATTTT

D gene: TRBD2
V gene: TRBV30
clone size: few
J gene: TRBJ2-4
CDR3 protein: CAWSTRLAGGPGIQYF
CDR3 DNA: TGTGCCTGGAGCACCAGACTAGCGGGAGGGCCGGGCATTCAGTACTTC

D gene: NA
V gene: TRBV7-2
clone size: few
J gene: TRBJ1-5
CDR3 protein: CASSQAPVGQPQHF
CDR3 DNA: TGTGCCAGCAGCCAGGCCCCGGTGGGTCAGCCCCAGCATTTT

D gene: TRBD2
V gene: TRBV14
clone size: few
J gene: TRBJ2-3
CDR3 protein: CASSPFELAGGADTQYF
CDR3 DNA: TGTGCCAGCAGCCCCTTTGAACTAGCGGGAGGAGCAGATACGCAGTATTTT

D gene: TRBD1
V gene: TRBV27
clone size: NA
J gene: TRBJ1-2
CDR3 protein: CASRDRGWGYGYTF
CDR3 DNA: TGTGCCAGCAGGGACAGGGGATGGGGCTATGGCTACACCTTC

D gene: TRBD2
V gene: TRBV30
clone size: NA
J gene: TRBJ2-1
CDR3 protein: CAWRRGLAGEGQFF
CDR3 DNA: TGTGCCTGGAGGAGGGGACTAGCGGGAGAAGGGCAGTTCTTC

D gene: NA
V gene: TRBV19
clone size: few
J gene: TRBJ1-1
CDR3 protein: CASSNLGVTEAFF
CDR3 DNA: TGTGCCAGTAGTAACCTAGGGGTCACTGAAGCTTTCTTT

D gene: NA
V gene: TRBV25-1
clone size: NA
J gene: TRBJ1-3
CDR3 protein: CASSESVRSGNTIYF
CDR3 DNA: TGTGCCAGCAGTGAATCGGTCCGCTCTGGAAACACCATATATTTT

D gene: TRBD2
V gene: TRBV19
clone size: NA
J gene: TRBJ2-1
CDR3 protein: CASSMLASGDNEQFF
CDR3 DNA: TGTGCCAGTAGTATGCTGGCTAGCGGTGACAATGAGCAGTTCTTC

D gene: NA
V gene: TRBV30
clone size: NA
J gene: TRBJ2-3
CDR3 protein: CAWSAGSTQYF
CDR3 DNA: TGTGCCTGGAGCGCGGGATCTACGCAGTATTTT

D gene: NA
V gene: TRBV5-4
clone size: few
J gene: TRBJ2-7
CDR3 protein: CASSPSGWTATYEQYF
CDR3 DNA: TGTGCCAGCAGCCCATCCGGATGGACAGCGACCTACGAGCAGTACTTC

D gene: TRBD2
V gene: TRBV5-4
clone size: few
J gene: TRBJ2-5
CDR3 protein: CASSWGLANQETQYF
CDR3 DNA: TGTGCCAGCAGCTGGGGACTAGCGAACCAAGAGACCCAGTACTTC

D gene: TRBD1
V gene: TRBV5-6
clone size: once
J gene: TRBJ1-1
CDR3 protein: CASSSGTGVNTEAFF
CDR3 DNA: TGTGCCAGCAGCTCCGGGACAGGGGTGAACACTGAAGCTTTCTTT

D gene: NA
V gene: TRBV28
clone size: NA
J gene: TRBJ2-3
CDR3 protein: CASSLTSGQLSTDTQYF
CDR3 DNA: TGTGCCAGCAGTTTGACGTCCGGACAGCTAAGCACAGATACGCAGTATTTT

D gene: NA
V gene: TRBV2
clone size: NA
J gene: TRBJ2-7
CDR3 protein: CASRQSYEQYF
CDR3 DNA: TGTGCCAGCAGACAGAGCTACGAGCAGTACTTC

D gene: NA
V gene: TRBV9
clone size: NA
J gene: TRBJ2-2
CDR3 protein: CASSVVGTGELFF
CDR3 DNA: TGTGCCAGCAGCGTAGTAGGGACCGGGGAGCTGTTTTTT